Shown below are 9 T cell receptor beta chains from a single sample sequenced in a study of blood T cell repertoires in COVID-19. Clones were sequenced by immunoSEQ multiplex PCR, and TCRdb holds only the in-frame ones, with some missing. Among over 100,000 clones listed, 80% to 85% were seen once. Sequencing used peripheral blood. These receptors came from a woman between 55 and 75 years old with active or convalescent COVID-19.

The count of this clone is one. DNA of the CDR3: TGTGCCAGTAGTCACCCAGGGGGAGCAACTAATGAAAAACTGTTTTTT. Its translation: CASSHPGGATNEKLFF. The chain uses TRBV19 and TRBJ1-4; TRBD1 aligns across 7 bases. The trim removed 5 bases at V and 0 bases at J, leaving 6 bases unmatched. This CDR3 comprises 16 residues. The germline V gene has CDR1 LNHDA and CDR2 SQIVND (reference sequence). The full variable domain, in which reference TRBV19 and TRBJ1-4 provide the parts outside the CDR3, is DGGITQSPKYLFRKEGQNVTLSCEQNLNHDAMYWYRQDPGQGLRLIYYSQIVNDFQKGDIAEGYSVSREKKESFPLTVTSAQKNPTAFYLCASSHPGGATNEKLFFGSGTQLSVL.

The chain is built from TRBV7-9 and TRBJ2-7, with TRBD1 matching 7 bases. V lost 1 base, J lost 5 bases, and 8 bases stayed unmatched. The CDR3 has 15 amino acids. The germline V gene has CDR1 SEHNR and CDR2 FQNEAQ (reference sequence). The CDR3 reads CASSLVWDRQDEQYF. CDR3 nucleotides: TGTGCCAGCAGCTTAGTTTGGGACAGACAGGACGAGCAGTACTTC.

In its sample, this clone was seen a few times. This sequence joins TRBV4-1 and TRBJ1-1; 8 nucleotides match TRBD1. The CDR3 extends over 16 amino acids. CDR1 is MGHRA, CDR2 YSYEKL, per germline. V dropped 1 base and J dropped 0; count of bases not matched to a gene: 4. The CDR3 region has the DNA TGCGCCAGCAGCCAAGGATACAGGGGGATGAACACTGAAGCTTTCTTT. The encoded protein is CASSQGYRGMNTEAFF.

This sequence joins TRBV18 and TRBJ2-2; 7 nucleotides match TRBD1. Trimming cost V 5 bases and J 4 bases; bases outside gene matches: 10. The CDR3 spans 16 residues. Germline values: CDR1 KGHSH, CDR2 LQKENI. CDR3 region: CASSGPGTEGTGELFF. CDR3 coding DNA: TGTGCCAGCTCAGGGCCCGGGACAGAGGGCACCGGGGAGCTGTTTTTT.

This clone turned up a few times. V usage is TRBV28 and J usage is TRBJ1-5; D is undetermined. Germline values: CDR1 MDHEN, CDR2 SYDVKM. V was pared by 6 bases and J by 2 bases, with 11 bases between. The CDR3 runs to 14 residues. The CDR3, as DNA: TGTGCCAGCAGGGGAGCTGGGGGCAATCAGCCCCAGCATTTT. This gives the protein CASRGAGGNQPQHF.

The chain carries TRBV5-1 and TRBJ2-2, with D perhaps matching TRBD2 (5 bases). Germline-derived CDR1 and CDR2 are SGHRS and YFSETQ. V was clipped by 3 bases and J by 7 bases, with 16 bases between them. The CDR3 contains 15 residues. CDR3 DNA sequence: TGCGCCAGCAGCTCCCCAAGCGGAGGCGGCGGGGAGCTGTTTTTT. Amino acids: CASSSPSGGGGELFF.

The DNA of the CDR3 is TGTGCTAGTGGCCGGGGACTAGAGATAGAGACCCAGTACTTC. It codes for CASGRGLEIETQYF. This chain joins TRBV12-5 and TRBJ2-5, with 8 bases matching TRBD2. This CDR3 spans 14 amino acids. The germline CDR1 and CDR2 sequences are LGHNT and FRNRAP. Trimming cost V 6 bases and J 4 bases; bases outside gene matches: 7.

The genes are TRBV10-3 and TRBJ2-3, with TRBD2 matching 7 bases. CDR1 is ENHRY and CDR2 is SYGVKD in the germline V gene. CDR3 length: 14 residues. After removal of 3 bases from V and 8 bases from J, the junction contained 8 bases not matched to a gene. CDR3 in DNA: TGTGCCATCAGTGAAGCGGGGTCATTGGCTACGCAGTATTTT. Residues: CAISEAGSLATQYF.

This chain connects TRBV9 to TRBJ2-3, with TRBD2 identical over 9 bases. This CDR3 contains 21 residues. Looked up from germline, CDR1 is SGDLS and CDR2 is YYNGEE. Trimming removed 4 bases from V and 6 bases from J; junction bases left unmatched: 27. The DNA for the CDR3 is TGTGCCAGCAGCCCGAGTCTGAGATCCGCGGGGGGGCCGGTGGTAGCCGATACGCAGTATTTT. It codes for CASSPSLRSAGGPVVADTQYF.